One sample yielded the 20 T cell receptor beta chains listed below, sequenced in a study of CXCR3-negative and CXCR3-positive naive CD8 T cells. UMI labels and 5' RACE were used to prepare the TRB cDNA libraries. With the 5' RACE reads reprocessed, TCRdb shows one record per CDR3 protein and no DNA. The sample totals 100,000 to 150,000 distinct CDR3 sequences. The sequenced sample was naive CXCR3- CD8+ T cells from blood. Documented subset: CD45RO-CCR7+CD27+CD95- naive CD8+ T cells lacking CXCR3 (TNR3-). These receptors were collected from a human donor in good health. Some clones in this sample may be carry-over from other donors' samples.

V gene TRBV12-2 combines with J gene TRBJ2-7; lacking DNA, the TRBD1 call made by TCRdb goes unchecked. TRBV12-2 is annotated as a pseudogene. The CDR3 length is 14 residues. The CDR3 loop is CACYPGQTIYEQYF.

The chain has TRBV23-1 and TRBJ1-3; the TCRdb call, TRBD1, lacks DNA for checking. TRBV23-1 is reported as an ORF; its role is uncertain. The CDR3 loop spans 14 amino acids. The chain's CDR3 is CASRPRDSGNTIYF.

The CDR3 loop reads CASSLYDTDTQYF. The chain couples TRBV7-2 to TRBJ2-3. This CDR3 comprises 13 residues. Per germline, CDR1 SGHTA and CDR2 FQGNSA.

The gene calls are TRBV12-3 or TRBV12-4 and TRBJ1-5; TCRdb reports TRBD1, a call that lacks DNA to check it against. The CDR3 has 14 amino acids. The CDR3 protein is CASWDRLQNQPQHF.

This sequence joins TRBV6-5 and TRBJ1-5; absent DNA, TCRdb's TRBD1 call cannot be checked. Germline V gene sequence: CDR1 MNHEY, CDR2 SVGAGI. This CDR3 is built from 12 residues. The CDR3 is CASSYPGQPQHF.

The chain couples TRBV29-1 to TRBJ1-1. Germline V gene sequence: CDR1 SQVTM, CDR2 ANQGSEA. This CDR3 has 13 amino acids. The CDR3 loop reads CSVVPGTGSEAFF.

This rearrangement joins TRBV28 to TRBJ1-5. This CDR3 comprises 13 residues. Germline-derived CDR1 and CDR2 are MDHEN and SYDVKM. The CDR3 region is CASKVAGPQPQHF.

The rearrangement uses TRBV20-1 and TRBJ2-7. This CDR3 region has 13 residues. Germline assignment: CDR1 DFQATT and CDR2 SNEGSKA (reference sequence). The CDR3 is CSAREMGTYEQYF.

The chain employs TRBV7-2 and TRBJ2-3. The CDR3 spans 13 residues. Germline CDR1 and CDR2: SGHTA and FQGNSA. The chain's CDR3 is CASSLEGSDTQYF.

The rearrangement uses TRBV12-3 or TRBV12-4 and TRBJ2-7; absent DNA, TCRdb's TRBD1 call cannot be checked. The CDR3 contains 15 residues. The CDR3 loop reads CASSFPLATGYEQYF.

The CDR3 sequence: CASSYRTPGEQYF. The chain couples TRBV6-5 to TRBJ2-7; TCRdb designates TRBD1, a call that cannot be tested without DNA. Germline-derived CDR1 and CDR2 are MNHEY and SVGAGI. This CDR3 has 13 amino acids.

The genes are TRBV7-9 and TRBJ2-7. The germline V gene has CDR1 SEHNR and CDR2 FQNEAQ (reference sequence). CDR3 size: 11 residues. CDR3 loop: CASSLNAEQYF.

The gene calls are TRBV5-4 and TRBJ2-7; as DNA is missing, the TRBD1 call by TCRdb cannot be tested. The CDR3 runs to 14 residues. Germline lookup yields CDR1 SGHNT and CDR2 YYREEE (reference sequence). The CDR3 region is CASSLWGTTYEQYF.

The V gene is TRBV5-1, the J gene TRBJ2-3; without DNA, the TCRdb call of TRBD1 cannot be checked. Germline values: CDR1 SGHRS, CDR2 YFSETQ. This CDR3 comprises 16 residues. CDR3: CASSLAGGDIPDTQYF.

The chain uses TRBV5-5 and TRBJ2-7. CDR1 SGHKS and CDR2 YYEKEE come from the germline V gene (reference sequence). This CDR3 has 11 residues. The CDR3 here is CASSFVHEQYF.

The rearrangement uses TRBV6-2 or TRBV6-3 and TRBJ2-1; absent DNA, TCRdb's TRBD2 call cannot be checked. The CDR3 contains 15 residues. The germline V gene has CDR1 MNHEY and CDR2 SVGEGT. The CDR3 protein is CASSSGLAGFDEQFF.

The chain combines TRBV21-1 with TRBJ2-7; TCRdb's D gene call, TRBD1, goes unchecked for lack of DNA. TRBV21-1 is tagged as a pseudogene. The CDR3 is 13 residues long. CDR3 in amino acids: CASSSGQVHEQYF.

The genes are TRBV7-6 and TRBJ2-1; the D gene TCRdb calls, TRBD1, cannot be checked with no DNA. Germline lookup yields CDR1 SGHVS and CDR2 FNYEAQ. The CDR3 loop spans 13 amino acids. This CDR3 is CASSLGPADEQFF.

J is TRBJ1-6 and V is TRBV5-1. The CDR3 runs 14 residues. Looked up from germline, CDR1 is SGHRS and CDR2 is YFSETQ. The CDR3 sequence is CASSLGLSDSPLHF.

V gene TRBV12-3 or TRBV12-4 combines with J gene TRBJ2-5; TCRdb calls TRBD1, which cannot be checked without DNA. The CDR3 contains 14 residues. CDR3 sequence: CASSFDPQRENQYF.